The source of this T cell receptor (beta chain) is a study of cytomegalovirus exposure and HLA in healthy donors. Overall study findings and caveats: Because they were indistinguishable, some V segments, including TRBV6-2 and TRBV6-3, were excluded.

This clone occurred once. Antigen specificity is unknown. The primer mix had 60 Vbeta and 13 Jbeta primers. This table comes from immunoSEQ multiplex PCR, and its TCRdb copy is limited to in-frame clones, with some not included. The sample carries 150,000 to 200,000 clones, roughly four fifths recorded once. Germline CDR1 and CDR2: MDHEN and SYDVKM. V was clipped by 5 bases and J by 9 bases; unmatched bases: 9. The CDR3 is made up of 14 amino acids. Every donor was a healthy person donating bone marrow. The sequence came from a man over 45 in good health and CMV-seropositive. Sequencing was done on a sample of PBMCs. The chain employs TRBV28 and TRBJ2-4; 8 bases fit TRBD2. The CDR3 protein is CASSTGTRLSIQYF. DNA for the CDR3: TGTGCCAGCAGTACCGGGACTAGACTATCCATTCAGTACTTC.